The rows below give T cell receptor beta chains drawn from one sample of a study of cytomegalovirus exposure and HLA in healthy donors. Measured with immunoSEQ multiplex PCR; TCRdb has only the in-frame clones, and not every one. The sample contains more than 95,000 clones, over 60% of which appear only once. The specimen sequenced was PBMCs. The source of these receptors is a female donor in good health and CMV-seronegative. Both conserved end residues are part of each CDR3. Each record gives: V gene, J gene, D gene, clone size, CDR3 DNA, CDR3 protein. A D gene is named only where the DNA matches it firmly. Rows may omit the clone size; those that give it use once, few, many or a size class.

TRBV2	TRBJ2-1	TRBD2	few	TGTGCCAGCAGTGCCCGACTAGCGGGACGGACCTACAATGAGCAGTTCTTC	CASSARLAGRTYNEQFF
TRBV10-2	TRBJ1-6	.	.	TGCGCCAGCAGGAGCCCAGGGGATTCACCCCTCCACTTT	CASRSPGDSPLHF
TRBV9	TRBJ2-7	.	.	TGTGCCAGCAGCGTCGCGGGGGCCCTAACCTACGAGCAGTACTTC	CASSVAGALTYEQYF
TRBV19	TRBJ1-5	.	.	TGTGCCAGTAGCGTTAACATCAATCAGCCCCAGCATTTT	CASSVNINQPQHF
TRBV5-5	TRBJ1-6	TRBD1	.	TGTGCCAGCAGCCTCCGGGACAGGGATTCACCCCTCCACTTT	CASSLRDRDSPLHF
TRBV5-1	TRBJ1-1	.	.	TGCGCCAGCAGCTTGGTAGCAGGGGTGAATGAAGCTTTCTTT	CASSLVAGVNEAFF
TRBV5-8	TRBJ1-2	.	once	TGTGCCAGCAGCTTGGTACGGGGTGGCTACACCTTC	CASSLVRGGYTF
TRBV30	TRBJ1-4	.	.	TGTGCCTGGAGTATAGGGGAGGGTGAAAAACTGTTTTTT	CAWSIGEGEKLFF
TRBV6-5	TRBJ1-5	.	once	TGTGCCAGCGCGGGGTATAGCAATCAGCCCCAGCATTTT	CASAGYSNQPQHF
TRBV28	TRBJ1-5	.	.	TGTGCCAGCACCTCTGGGGGGAGCAATCAGCCCCAGCATTTT	CASTSGGSNQPQHF
TRBV29-1	TRBJ2-7	.	.	TGCAGCGTTGAAGATCGAAGCGGCTCTGAGCAGTACTTC	CSVEDRSGSEQYF
TRBV5-4	TRBJ2-7	TRBD2	once	TGTGCCAGCACACTAGCGGGGGGGGCTCGGGAGCAGTACTTC	CASTLAGGAREQYF
TRBV7-9	TRBJ1-3	.	few	TGTGCCAGCCGACAGGCCTCTGGAAACACCATATATTTT	CASRQASGNTIYF
TRBV18	TRBJ1-2	TRBD1	.	TGTGCCAGCTCACCAAGTACAGGGGGCGAGGGCTACACCTTC	CASSPSTGGEGYTF
TRBV6-1	TRBJ2-7	.	.	TGTGCCAGCAGTGGTCTCCCTCTCTCCTACGAGCAGTACTTC	CASSGLPLSYEQYF
TRBV5-1	TRBJ2-5	.	.	TGCGCCAGCAGCTCGGCGGGACAGTCCCAAGAGACCCAGTACTTC	CASSSAGQSQETQYF
TRBV7-3	TRBJ2-1	.	.	TGTGCCAGCAGCTTAATTCCGAGCTCCTACAATGAGCAGTTCTTC	CASSLIPSSYNEQFF
TRBV10-3	TRBJ2-7	.	once	TGTGCCATCAGTGGGGCAGGGGACCACTACGAGCAGTACTTC	CAISGAGDHYEQYF
TRBV6-1	TRBJ2-7	TRBD1	.	TGTGCCAGCACTAAACCGGGACAGGGCTCCTACGAGCAGTACTTC	CASTKPGQGSYEQYF
TRBV7-8	TRBJ2-2	.	.	TGTGCCAGCAGCGGGCGAGCCGGGGAGCTGTTTTTT	CASSGRAGELFF
TRBV5-1	TRBJ2-1	.	.	TGCGCCAGCAGCCTAACAAATAGCGGAACCTACAATGAGCAGTTCTTC	CASSLTNSGTYNEQFF
TRBV28	TRBJ2-7	TRBD2	few	TGTGCCAGCAGCCCACCTAGCGGGAGAGCCTACGAGCAGTACTTC	CASSPPSGRAYEQYF
TRBV11-3	TRBJ2-6	TRBD1	.	TGTGCCAGCAGTTTAGGGGCACAGGGGGCCAGAGGGGCCAACGGCCTGACTTTC	CASSLGAQGARGANGLTF
TRBV4-1	TRBJ2-7	.	.	TGCGCCAGCAGCCATGAAACGAGGGGGGGGAACGAGCAGTACTTC	CASSHETRGGNEQYF
TRBV28	TRBJ2-7	.	.	TGTGCCAGCAGTTCTCCGACCCCCAGCGGGTCCTACGAGCAGTACTTC	CASSSPTPSGSYEQYF
TRBV6-1	TRBJ2-7	.	.	TGTGCCAGCAGTGTTACGCAGGGCCCCTACGAGCAGTACTTC	CASSVTQGPYEQYF
TRBV5-4	TRBJ2-1	.	.	TGTGCCAGCAGCTACCATACTACATCCCTCAATGAGCAGTTCTTC	CASSYHTTSLNEQFF
TRBV6-5	TRBJ1-1	.	.	TGTGCCAGCACCCCGGTGGGGCAGAACACTGAAGCTTTCTTT	CASTPVGQNTEAFF
TRBV4-1	TRBJ1-2	TRBD1	.	TGCGCCAGCAGCCCCACCCCAGGGGGTAACTATGGCCACACCTTC	CASSPTPGGNYGHTF
TRBV7-7	TRBJ2-7	TRBD1	few	TGTGCCAGCAGCACCCACAGGGGGTCCTACGAGCAGTACTTC	CASSTHRGSYEQYF
TRBV19	TRBJ1-5	TRBD1	.	TGTGCCAGTAGCGATAACAGGGGAATATACAATCAGCCCCAGCATTTT	CASSDNRGIYNQPQHF
TRBV6-1	TRBJ1-6	.	once	TGTGCCAGTTCCAGCTCCTATAATTCACCCCTCCACTTT	CASSSSYNSPLHF
TRBV5-1	TRBJ2-2	TRBD2	.	TGCGCCAGCAGCTCGGGACTAGCGTACACCGGGGAGCTGTTTTTT	CASSSGLAYTGELFF
TRBV5-1	TRBJ1-1	TRBD1	.	TGCGCCAGCAGCCCTCAGGGGGGGAACACTGAAGCTTTCTTT	CASSPQGGNTEAFF
TRBV20-1	TRBJ2-1	.	.	TGCAGTGCACTACACCACCCACCCATCTTC	CSALHHPPIF
TRBV30	TRBJ2-3	TRBD1	.	TGTGCCTGGAGTCCCAGGGACAGGGGGTATGTGGATACGCAGTATTTT	CAWSPRDRGYVDTQYF
TRBV18	TRBJ2-1	TRBD2	.	TGTGCCAGCTCAACCCGGACTAGCGGGATCGATGAGCAGTTCTTC	CASSTRTSGIDEQFF
TRBV4-1	TRBJ2-7	TRBD2	.	TGCGCCAGCAGCCTATTTCGGGGGGCCTACGAGCAGTACTTC	CASSLFRGAYEQYF
TRBV19	TRBJ1-1	TRBD1	few	TGTGCCAGTAGCCCAGGGGGTTTGAACACTGAAGCTTTCTTT	CASSPGGLNTEAFF
TRBV5-4	TRBJ1-2	.	.	TGTGCCAGCAGCTCTACAGGGTTTGGCTATGGCTACACCTTC	CASSSTGFGYGYTF
TRBV19	TRBJ2-1	TRBD2	.	TGTGCCAGTAGTATGAATCCTAGCGGGAGTGTCAATGAGCAGTTCTTC	CASSMNPSGSVNEQFF
TRBV30	TRBJ1-5	.	.	TGTGCCTGGAGTGTACTAGGCAATCAGCCCCAGCATTTT	CAWSVLGNQPQHF
TRBV19	TRBJ2-2	.	few	TGTGCCAGCGCCCGACAGACTCCGGGGGAGCTGTTTTTT	CASARQTPGELFF
TRBV7-9	TRBJ2-7	.	.	TGTGCCAGCAGCTTATCCGGGGAGCAGTACTTC	CASSLSGEQYF
TRBV2	TRBJ2-5	TRBD1	.	TGTGCCAGCAATCCGACAGGGGTAGATGAGACCCAGTACTTC	CASNPTGVDETQYF
TRBV29-1	TRBJ1-5	.	once	TGCAGCGTTGGTTGGACACGGAATCAGCCCCAGCATTTT	CSVGWTRNQPQHF
TRBV2	TRBJ2-1	TRBD1	.	TGTGCCAGCAACGGGCAGGGGGCCCGGAATGAGCAGTTCTTC	CASNGQGARNEQFF
TRBV28	TRBJ1-6	.	once	TGTGCCAGCACCAATTGGCCCAGGTCAAATTCACCCCTCCACTTT	CASTNWPRSNSPLHF
TRBV6-6	TRBJ2-2	.	.	TGTGCCAGCACCGCACATGCCGGGGAGCTGTTTTTT	CASTAHAGELFF
TRBV4-1	TRBJ2-1	TRBD2	.	TGCGCCAGCAGCCAAAGTCCCGGAGGGACTAGCGGGAGTAATGAGCAGTTCTTC	CASSQSPGGTSGSNEQFF
TRBV6-5	TRBJ2-6	.	few	TGTGCCAGCAGTTACTCATCCGTCTCTGGGGCCAACGGCCTGACTTTC	CASSYSSVSGANGLTF
TRBV5-1	TRBJ2-5	TRBD1	.	TGCGCCAGCAGCTCGAATACTGGACAGGCCGGGGAGACCCAGTACTTC	CASSSNTGQAGETQYF
TRBV28	TRBJ2-6	.	.	TGTGCCAGCGGGTCCTGGATGAGCGGGGGGGCCAACGTCCTGACTTTC	CASGSWMSGGANVLTF
TRBV5-1	TRBJ2-3	TRBD1	.	TGCGCCAGCAGCAGGGGAGGACAGGGGCTAATAGATACGCAGTATTTT	CASSRGGQGLIDTQYF
TRBV6-5	TRBJ2-1	TRBD1	.	TGTGCCAGCAGACACCGGGACAGTACCTACAATGAGCAGTTCTTC	CASRHRDSTYNEQFF
TRBV9	TRBJ2-3	TRBD1	.	TGTGCCAGCAGCCCCGAAGGGGGCGGGTTTCACACAGATACGCAGTATTTT	CASSPEGGGFHTDTQYF
TRBV6-5	TRBJ2-7	TRBD1	.	TGTGCCAGCAGGGGACAGGGGACGGGATCCTACGAGCAGTACTTC	CASRGQGTGSYEQYF
TRBV5-1	TRBJ2-7	.	few	TGCGCCAGCAGCTCGGGGGTCCGGACCTACGAGCAGTACTTC	CASSSGVRTYEQYF
TRBV9	TRBJ2-3	TRBD2	.	TGTGCCAGCGGGGGAGGGCCTAAAGATACGCAGTATTTT	CASGGGPKDTQYF